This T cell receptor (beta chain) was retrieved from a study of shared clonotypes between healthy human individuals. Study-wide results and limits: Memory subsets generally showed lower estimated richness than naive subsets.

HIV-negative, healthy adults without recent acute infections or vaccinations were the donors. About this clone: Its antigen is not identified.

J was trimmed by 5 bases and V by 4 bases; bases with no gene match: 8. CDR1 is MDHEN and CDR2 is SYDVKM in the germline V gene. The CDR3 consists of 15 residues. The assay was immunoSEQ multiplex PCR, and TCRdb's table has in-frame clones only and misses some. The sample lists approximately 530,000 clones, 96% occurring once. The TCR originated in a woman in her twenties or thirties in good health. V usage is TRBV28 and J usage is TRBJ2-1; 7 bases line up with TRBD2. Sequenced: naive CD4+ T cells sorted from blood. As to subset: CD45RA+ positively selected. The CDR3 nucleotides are TGTGCCAGCAGTTCCGGACTAGTCCTCGACAATGAGCAGTTCTTC. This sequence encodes CASSSGLVLDNEQFF.